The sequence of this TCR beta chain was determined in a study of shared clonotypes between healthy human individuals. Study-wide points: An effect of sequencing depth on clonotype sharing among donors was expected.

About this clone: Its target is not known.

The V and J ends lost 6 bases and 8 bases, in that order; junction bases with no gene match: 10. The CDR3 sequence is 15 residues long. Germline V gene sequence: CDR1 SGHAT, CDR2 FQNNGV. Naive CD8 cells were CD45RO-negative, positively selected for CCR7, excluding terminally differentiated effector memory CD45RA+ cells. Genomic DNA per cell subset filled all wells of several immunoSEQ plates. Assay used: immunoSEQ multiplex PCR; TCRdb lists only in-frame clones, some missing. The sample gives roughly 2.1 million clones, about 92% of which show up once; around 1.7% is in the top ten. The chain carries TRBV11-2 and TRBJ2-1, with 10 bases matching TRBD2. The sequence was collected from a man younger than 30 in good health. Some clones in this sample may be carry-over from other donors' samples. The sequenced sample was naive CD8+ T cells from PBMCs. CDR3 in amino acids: CASSVGASGRDEQFF. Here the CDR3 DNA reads TGTGCCAGCAGTGTTGGGGCTAGCGGGAGAGATGAGCAGTTCTTC.